This T cell receptor (beta chain) was sequenced during a study of blood T cell repertoires in COVID-19. The assay was immunoSEQ multiplex PCR, and TCRdb's table has in-frame clones only and misses some. The sample comprises approximately 300,000 clones, more than 75% of which are singletons, and about 5.4% rests with the top ten. V lost 0 bases to trimming and J lost 5 bases, with 10 bases between them. Germline lookup yields CDR1 MGHRA and CDR2 YSYEKL. The CDR3 length is 15 residues. The clonotype was recovered from a woman younger than 45 who had recovered from COVID-19. The chain links TRBV4-1 to TRBJ1-4; weak D call: TRBD1 (5 bases). Sequenced sample: PBMCs or T cells enriched from blood (not recorded which). CDR3: CASSQEPGPNEKLFF. The CDR3 region has the DNA TGCGCCAGCAGCCAAGAACCAGGGCCAAATGAAAAACTGTTTTTT.